This record covers a single T cell receptor beta chain. This entry comes from a study of blood T cell repertoires in COVID-19. Between the trimmed V and J ends, which lost 4 bases and 0 bases, there was a span of 10 bases. CDR1 SQVTM and CDR2 ANQGSEA come from the germline V gene. The CDR3 extends over 15 amino acids. Libraries were prepared by immunoSEQ multiplex PCR; TCRdb keeps only in-frame clonotypes and omits some of them. The sample has over 100,000 clones, roughly 81% seen once. This chain links TRBV29-1 with TRBJ2-6; possibly TRBD2 for D (6 bases). The sample comprised peripheral blood. The source of this sequence is a human donor in a cohort sampled during active COVID-19. The CDR3, as DNA: TGCAGCGTTGCGGGACTGAGCTCTGGGGCCAACGTCCTGACTTTC. It yields the protein CSVAGLSSGANVLTF.